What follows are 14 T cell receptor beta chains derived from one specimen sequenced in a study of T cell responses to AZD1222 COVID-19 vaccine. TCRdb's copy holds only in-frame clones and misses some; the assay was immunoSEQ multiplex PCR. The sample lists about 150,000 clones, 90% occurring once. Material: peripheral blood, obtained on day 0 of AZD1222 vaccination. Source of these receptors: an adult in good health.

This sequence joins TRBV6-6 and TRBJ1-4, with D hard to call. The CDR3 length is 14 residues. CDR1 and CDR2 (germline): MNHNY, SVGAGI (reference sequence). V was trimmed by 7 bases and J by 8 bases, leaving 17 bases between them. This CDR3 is CASTLFRELEKLFF. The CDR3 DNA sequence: TGTGCCAGCACTCTATTCCGGGAATTGGAAAAACTGTTTTTT.

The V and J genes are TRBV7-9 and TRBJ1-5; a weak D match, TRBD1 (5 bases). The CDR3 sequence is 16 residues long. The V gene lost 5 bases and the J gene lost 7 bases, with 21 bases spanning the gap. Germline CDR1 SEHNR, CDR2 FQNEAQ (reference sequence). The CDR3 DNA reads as TGTGCCAGCAGCCGGGGGGAGCCAGGAAGAGGGCAGCCCCAGCATTTT. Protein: CASSRGEPGRGQPQHF.

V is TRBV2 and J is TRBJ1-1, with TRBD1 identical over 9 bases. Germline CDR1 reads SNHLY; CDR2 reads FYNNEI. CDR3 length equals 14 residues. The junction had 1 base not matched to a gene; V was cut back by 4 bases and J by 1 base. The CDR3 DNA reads TGTGCCAGCAGTGTACAGGGGGCGAACACTGAAGCTTTCTTT. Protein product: CASSVQGANTEAFF.

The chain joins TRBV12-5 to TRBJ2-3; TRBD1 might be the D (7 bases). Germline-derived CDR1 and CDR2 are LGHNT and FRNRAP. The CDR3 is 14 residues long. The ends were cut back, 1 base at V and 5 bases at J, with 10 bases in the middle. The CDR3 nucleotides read TGTGCTAGTGGTTTGGGACAGGGAGGAGATACGCAGTATTTT. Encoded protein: CASGLGQGGDTQYF.

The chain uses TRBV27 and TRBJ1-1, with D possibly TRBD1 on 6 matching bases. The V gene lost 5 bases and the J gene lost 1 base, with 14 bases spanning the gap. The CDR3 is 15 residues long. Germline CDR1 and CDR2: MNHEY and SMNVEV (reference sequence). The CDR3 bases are TGTGCCAGCAGTCCCCCACCGACAGGGAACACTGAAGCTTTCTTT. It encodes CASSPPPTGNTEAFF.

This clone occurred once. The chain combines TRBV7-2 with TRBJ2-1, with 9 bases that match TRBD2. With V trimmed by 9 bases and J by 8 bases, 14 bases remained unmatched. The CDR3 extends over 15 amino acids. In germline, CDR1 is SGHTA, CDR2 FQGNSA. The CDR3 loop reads CASSLQTAGGYEQFF. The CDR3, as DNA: TGTGCCAGTTCCCTACAAACGGCGGGAGGGTATGAGCAGTTCTTC.

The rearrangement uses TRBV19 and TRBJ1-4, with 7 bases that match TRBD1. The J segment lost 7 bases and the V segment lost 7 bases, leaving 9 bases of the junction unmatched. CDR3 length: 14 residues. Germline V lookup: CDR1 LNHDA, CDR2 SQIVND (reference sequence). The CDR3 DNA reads TGTGCCAGTAACCCGACAGGGAGGAGTGAAAAACTGTTTTTT. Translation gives CASNPTGRSEKLFF.

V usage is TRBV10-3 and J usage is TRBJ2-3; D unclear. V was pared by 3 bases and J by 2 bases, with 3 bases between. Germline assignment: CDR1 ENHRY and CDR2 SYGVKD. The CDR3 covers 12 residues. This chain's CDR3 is CAISEATDTQYF. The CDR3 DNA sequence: TGTGCCATCAGTGAAGCCACAGATACGCAGTATTTT.

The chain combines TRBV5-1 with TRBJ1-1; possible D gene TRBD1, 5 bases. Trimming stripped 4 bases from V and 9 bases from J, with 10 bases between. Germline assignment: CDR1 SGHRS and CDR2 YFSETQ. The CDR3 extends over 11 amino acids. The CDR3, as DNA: TGCGCCAGCAGCAGGGACGACCAAGCTTTCTTT. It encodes CASSRDDQAFF. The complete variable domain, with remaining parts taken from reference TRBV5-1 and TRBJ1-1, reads KAGVTQTPRYLIKTRGQQVTLSCSPISGHRSVSWYQQTPGQGLQFLFEYFSETQRNKGNFPGRFSGRQFSNSRSEMNVSTLELGDSALYLCASSRDDQAFFGQGTRLTVV.

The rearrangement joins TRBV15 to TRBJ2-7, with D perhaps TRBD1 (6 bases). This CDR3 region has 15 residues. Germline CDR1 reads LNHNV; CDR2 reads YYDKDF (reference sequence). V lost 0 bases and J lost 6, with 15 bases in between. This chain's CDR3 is CATSRDGTGLREQYF. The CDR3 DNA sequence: TGTGCCACCAGCAGAGACGGTACAGGGCTCCGCGAGCAGTACTTC.

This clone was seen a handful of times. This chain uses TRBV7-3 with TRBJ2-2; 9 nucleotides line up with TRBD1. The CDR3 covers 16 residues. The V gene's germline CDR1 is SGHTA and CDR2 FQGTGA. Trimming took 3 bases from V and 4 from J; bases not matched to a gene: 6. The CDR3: CASSLGTGWSTGELFF. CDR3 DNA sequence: TGTGCCAGCAGCTTGGGGACAGGGTGGAGCACCGGGGAGCTGTTTTTT.

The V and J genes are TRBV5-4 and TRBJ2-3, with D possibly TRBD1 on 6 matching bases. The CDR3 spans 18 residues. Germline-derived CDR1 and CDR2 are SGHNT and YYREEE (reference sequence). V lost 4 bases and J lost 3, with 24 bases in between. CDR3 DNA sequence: TGTGCCAGCAGCCCAACCGCCGGTTACAGGGACGAGACAGATACGCAGTATTTT. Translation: CASSPTAGYRDETDTQYF.

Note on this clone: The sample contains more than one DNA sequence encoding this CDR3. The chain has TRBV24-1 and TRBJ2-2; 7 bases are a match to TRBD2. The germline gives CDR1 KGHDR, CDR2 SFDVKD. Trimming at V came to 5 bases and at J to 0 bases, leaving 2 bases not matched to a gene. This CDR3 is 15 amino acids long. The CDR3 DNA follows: TGTGCCACCAGTGGTCTAGCGGCGAACACCGGGGAGCTGTTTTTT. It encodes CATSGLAANTGELFF.

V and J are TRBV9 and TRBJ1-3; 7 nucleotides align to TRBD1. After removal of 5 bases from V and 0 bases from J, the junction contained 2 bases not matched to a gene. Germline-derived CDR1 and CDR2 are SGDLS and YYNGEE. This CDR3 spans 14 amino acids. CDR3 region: CASSTGDSGNTIYF. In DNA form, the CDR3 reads TGTGCCAGCAGTACAGGGGACTCTGGAAACACCATATATTTT.